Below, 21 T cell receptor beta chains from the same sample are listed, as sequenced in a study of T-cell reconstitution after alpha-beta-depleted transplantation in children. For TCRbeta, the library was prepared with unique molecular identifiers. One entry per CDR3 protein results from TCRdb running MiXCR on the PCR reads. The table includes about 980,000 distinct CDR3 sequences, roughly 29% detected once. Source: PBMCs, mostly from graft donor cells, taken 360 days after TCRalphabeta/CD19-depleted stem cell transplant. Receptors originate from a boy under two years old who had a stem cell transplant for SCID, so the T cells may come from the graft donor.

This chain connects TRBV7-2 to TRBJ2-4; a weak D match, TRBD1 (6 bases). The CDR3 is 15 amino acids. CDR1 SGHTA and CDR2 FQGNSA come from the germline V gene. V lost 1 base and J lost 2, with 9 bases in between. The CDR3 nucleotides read TGTGCCAGCAGCTTAGGGCAGGGGTCCAAAAACATTCAGTACTTC. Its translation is CASSLGQGSKNIQYF.

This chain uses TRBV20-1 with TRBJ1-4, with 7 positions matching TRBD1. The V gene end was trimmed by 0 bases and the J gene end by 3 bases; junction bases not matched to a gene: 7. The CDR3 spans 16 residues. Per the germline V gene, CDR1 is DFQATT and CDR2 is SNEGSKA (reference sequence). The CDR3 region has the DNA TGCAGTGCTAGAGATCGCTTGGGGACAGCTAATGAAAAACTGTTTTTT. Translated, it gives CSARDRLGTANEKLFF.

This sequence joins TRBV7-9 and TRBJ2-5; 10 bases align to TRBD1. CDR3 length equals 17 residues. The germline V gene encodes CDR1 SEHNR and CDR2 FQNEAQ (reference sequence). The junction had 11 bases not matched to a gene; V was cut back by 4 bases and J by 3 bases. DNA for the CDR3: TGTGCCAGCAGCTCTCCCAGGGGGGACAGGGGAAAAGAGACCCAGTACTTC. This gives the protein CASSSPRGDRGKETQYF.

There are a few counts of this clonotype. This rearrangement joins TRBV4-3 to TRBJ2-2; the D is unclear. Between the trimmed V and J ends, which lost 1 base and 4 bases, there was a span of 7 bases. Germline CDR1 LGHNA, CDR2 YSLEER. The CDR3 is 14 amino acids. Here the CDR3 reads CASSQAIPTGELFF. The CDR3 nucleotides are TGCGCCAGCAGCCAAGCTATTCCCACCGGGGAGCTGTTTTTT.

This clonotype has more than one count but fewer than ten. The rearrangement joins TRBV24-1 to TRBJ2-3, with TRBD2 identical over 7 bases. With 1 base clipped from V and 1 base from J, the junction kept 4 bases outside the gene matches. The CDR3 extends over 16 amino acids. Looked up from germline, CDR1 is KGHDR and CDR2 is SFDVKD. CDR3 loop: CATSDFGRGRTDTQYF. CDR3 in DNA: TGTGCCACCAGTGATTTTGGGAGGGGACGCACAGATACGCAGTATTTT.

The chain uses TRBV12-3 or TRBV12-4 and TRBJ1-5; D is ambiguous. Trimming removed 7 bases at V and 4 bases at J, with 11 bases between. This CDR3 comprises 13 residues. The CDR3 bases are TGTGCCAGCACGACCTTTCGGAATCAGCCCCAGCATTTT. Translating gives CASTTFRNQPQHF.

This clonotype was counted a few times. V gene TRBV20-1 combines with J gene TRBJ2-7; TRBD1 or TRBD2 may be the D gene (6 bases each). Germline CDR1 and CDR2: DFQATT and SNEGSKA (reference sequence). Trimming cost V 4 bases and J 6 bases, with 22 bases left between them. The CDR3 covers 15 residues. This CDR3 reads CSATAPGAITSEQYF. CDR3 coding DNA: TGCAGTGCTACGGCCCCGGGGGCTATTACTAGCGAGCAGTACTTC.

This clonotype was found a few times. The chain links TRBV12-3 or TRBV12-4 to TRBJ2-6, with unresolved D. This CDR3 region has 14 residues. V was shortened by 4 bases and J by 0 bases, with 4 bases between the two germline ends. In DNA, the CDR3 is TGTGCCAGCAGTTCTGACTCTGGGGCCAACGTCCTGACTTTC. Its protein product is CASSSDSGANVLTF.

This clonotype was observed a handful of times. CDR3 nucleotides: TGTGCCAGCAGCTTGTTGACGTACTATGGCTACACCTTC. It codes for CASSLLTYYGYTF. The V gene is TRBV7-9, the J gene TRBJ1-2; D gene uncertain. The CDR3 has 13 residues. Trimming took off 3 bases at V and 3 bases at J, with 8 bases between the two ends. Germline V gene lookup returns CDR1 SEHNR and CDR2 FQNEAQ (reference sequence). The entire variable domain, with the rest obtained from reference TRBV7-9 and TRBJ1-2, is as follows: DTGVSQNPRHKITKRGQNVTFRCDPISEHNRLYWYRQTLGQGPEFLTYFQNEAQLEKSRLLSDRFSAERPKGSFSTLEIQRTEQGDSAMYLCASSLLTYYGYTFGSGTRLTVV.

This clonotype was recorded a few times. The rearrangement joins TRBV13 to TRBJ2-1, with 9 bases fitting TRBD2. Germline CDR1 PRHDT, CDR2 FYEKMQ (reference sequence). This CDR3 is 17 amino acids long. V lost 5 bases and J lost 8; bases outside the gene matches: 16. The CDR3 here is CASSPPRGSGGWHEQFF. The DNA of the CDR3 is TGTGCCAGCAGCCCCCCCCGGGGGAGCGGGGGGTGGCATGAGCAGTTCTTC.

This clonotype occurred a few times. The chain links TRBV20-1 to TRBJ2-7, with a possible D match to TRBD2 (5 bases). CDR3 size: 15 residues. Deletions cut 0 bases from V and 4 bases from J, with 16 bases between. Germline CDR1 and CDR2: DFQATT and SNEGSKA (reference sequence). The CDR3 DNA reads TGCAGTGCTAGAGAATGGAGAGGGCTGGGTTACGAGCAGTACTTC. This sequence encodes CSAREWRGLGYEQYF.

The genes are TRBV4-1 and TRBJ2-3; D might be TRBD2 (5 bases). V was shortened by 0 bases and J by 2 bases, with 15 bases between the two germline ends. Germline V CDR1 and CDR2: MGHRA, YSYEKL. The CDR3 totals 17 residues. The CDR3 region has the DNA TGCGCCAGCAGCCAAGATTCAAGCTCCCTAGCCACAGATACGCAGTATTTT. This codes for CASSQDSSSLATDTQYF.

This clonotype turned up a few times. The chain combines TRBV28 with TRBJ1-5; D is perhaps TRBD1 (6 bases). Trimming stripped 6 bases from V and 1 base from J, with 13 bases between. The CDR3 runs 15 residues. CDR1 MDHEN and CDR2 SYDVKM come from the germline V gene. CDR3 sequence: CASSSGQNSNQPQHF. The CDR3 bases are TGTGCCAGCAGCTCTGGACAGAACAGCAATCAGCCCCAGCATTTT.

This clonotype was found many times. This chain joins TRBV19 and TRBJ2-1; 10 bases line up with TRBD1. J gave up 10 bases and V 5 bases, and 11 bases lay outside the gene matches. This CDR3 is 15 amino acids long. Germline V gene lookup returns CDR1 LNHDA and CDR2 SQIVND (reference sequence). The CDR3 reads CASSGDRGPHTEQFF. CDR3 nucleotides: TGTGCCAGTAGTGGGGACAGGGGCCCTCATACCGAGCAGTTCTTC.

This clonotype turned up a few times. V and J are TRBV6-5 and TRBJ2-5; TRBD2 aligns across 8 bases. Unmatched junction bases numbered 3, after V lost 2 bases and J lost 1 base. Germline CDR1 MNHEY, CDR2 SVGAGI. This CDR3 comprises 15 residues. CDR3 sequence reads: CASSYGGGFQETQYF. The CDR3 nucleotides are TGTGCCAGCAGTTACGGCGGGGGGTTCCAAGAGACCCAGTACTTC.

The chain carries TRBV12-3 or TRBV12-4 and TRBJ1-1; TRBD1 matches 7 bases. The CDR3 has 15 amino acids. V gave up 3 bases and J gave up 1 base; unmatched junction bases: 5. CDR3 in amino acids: CASSFARGRNTEAFF. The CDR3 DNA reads TGTGCCAGCAGTTTCGCTAGGGGGCGGAACACTGAAGCTTTCTTT.

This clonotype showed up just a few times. The CDR3: CASSSRWGPHNEQFF. The CDR3 nucleotides read TGTGCCAGCAGCTCTCGTTGGGGGCCCCACAATGAGCAGTTCTTC. The chain carries TRBV7-7 and TRBJ2-1; tentatively, D is TRBD1 (6 bases). Trimming removed 4 bases at V and 5 bases at J, with 15 bases between. The CDR3 extends over 15 amino acids. Germline V CDR1 and CDR2: SSHAT, FNYEAQ (reference sequence).

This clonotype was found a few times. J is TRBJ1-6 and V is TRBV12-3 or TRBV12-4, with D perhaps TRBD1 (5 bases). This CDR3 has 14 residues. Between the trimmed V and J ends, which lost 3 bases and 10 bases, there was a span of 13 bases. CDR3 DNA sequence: TGTGCCAGCAGTTTCGGGGGTTCGGGATCACCCCTCCACTTT. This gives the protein CASSFGGSGSPLHF.

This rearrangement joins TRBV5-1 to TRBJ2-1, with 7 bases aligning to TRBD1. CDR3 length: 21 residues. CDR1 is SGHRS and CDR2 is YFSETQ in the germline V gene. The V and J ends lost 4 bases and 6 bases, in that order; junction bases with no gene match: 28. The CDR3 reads CASSSGPGTVRTPLSSNEQFF. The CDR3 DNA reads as TGCGCCAGCAGCAGCGGACCAGGGACAGTTAGGACACCCTTGAGCAGCAATGAGCAGTTCTTC.

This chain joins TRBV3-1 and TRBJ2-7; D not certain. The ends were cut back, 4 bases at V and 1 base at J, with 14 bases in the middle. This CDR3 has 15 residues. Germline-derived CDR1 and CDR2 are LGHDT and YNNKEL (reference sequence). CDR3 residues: CASSPSSLNSYEQYF. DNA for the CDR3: TGTGCCAGCAGCCCCTCAAGCCTAAATTCCTACGAGCAGTACTTC.

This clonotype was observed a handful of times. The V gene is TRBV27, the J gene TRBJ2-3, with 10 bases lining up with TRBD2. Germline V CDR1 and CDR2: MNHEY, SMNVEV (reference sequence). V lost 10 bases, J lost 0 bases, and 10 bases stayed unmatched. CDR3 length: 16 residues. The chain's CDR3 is CATGPAGGFSTDTQYF. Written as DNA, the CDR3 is TGTGCCACAGGCCCAGCGGGGGGGTTTAGCACAGATACGCAGTATTTT.